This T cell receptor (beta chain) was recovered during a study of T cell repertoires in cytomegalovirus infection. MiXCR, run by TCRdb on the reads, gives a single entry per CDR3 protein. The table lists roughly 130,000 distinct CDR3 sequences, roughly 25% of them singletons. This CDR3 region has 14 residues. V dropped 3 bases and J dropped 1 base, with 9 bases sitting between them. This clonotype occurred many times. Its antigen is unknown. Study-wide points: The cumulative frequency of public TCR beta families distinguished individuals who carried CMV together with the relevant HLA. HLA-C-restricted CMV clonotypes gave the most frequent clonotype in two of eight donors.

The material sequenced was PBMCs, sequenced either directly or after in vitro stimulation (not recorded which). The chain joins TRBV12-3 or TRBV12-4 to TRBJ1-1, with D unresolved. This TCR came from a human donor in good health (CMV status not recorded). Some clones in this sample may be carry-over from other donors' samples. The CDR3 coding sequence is TGTGCCAGCAGTTTGGACGCCGGGAACACTGAAGCTTTCTTT. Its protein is CASSLDAGNTEAFF.